The 18 T cell receptor beta chains below come from one sample, sequenced in a study of T-cell memory formation after mild COVID-19. TCRdb recomputed calls from the 5' RACE reads with MiXCR, one row per CDR3 protein. The profile shows 85,000 to 130,000 distinct CDR3 sequences, about 18% of them singletons. Sequenced input: PBMCs or a T cell subset sorted from them (not recorded which). Receptors were obtained from an adult woman who had mild COVID-19 (a few samples of this study predate the infection). Cell type and time point are not known.

This clonotype turned up a few times. The CDR3 DNA sequence: TGCAGCGTTGAAGGGGCGGAGATGGGCAGCTACAATGAGCAGTTCTTC. Translated: CSVEGAEMGSYNEQFF. This chain joins TRBV29-1 and TRBJ2-1; D call uncertain. Germline-derived CDR1 and CDR2 are SQVTM and ANQGSEA. V shed 1 base and J shed 3 bases, with 16 bases lying between them. CDR3 length: 16 residues.

The gene calls are TRBV25-1 and TRBJ1-1; no definite D call. Germline V gene lookup returns CDR1 MGHDK and CDR2 SYGVNS. The CDR3 is 12 amino acids. The V end was cut by 3 bases, the J end by 8 bases, with 10 bases between. For the CDR3, the DNA is TGTGCCAGCAGTGACACGTCTGGGGAAGCTTTCTTT. Its translation: CASSDTSGEAFF.

This clonotype was seen a few times. The chain links TRBV4-1 to TRBJ2-5, with D tentatively TRBD2 (6 bases). Per the germline V gene, CDR1 is MGHRA and CDR2 is YSYEKL. Trimming shortened V by 1 base and J by 5 bases, and 14 bases separated the two germline ends. This CDR3 is 15 amino acids long. The CDR3 sequence is CASSQAGTSRETQYF. Written as DNA, the CDR3 is TGCGCCAGCAGCCAAGCCGGGACTTCACGGGAGACCCAGTACTTC.

This clonotype was picked up a small number of times. This chain joins TRBV6-5 and TRBJ1-6; no clear D. The CDR3 is made up of 14 amino acids. The V end was cut by 4 bases, the J end by 10 bases, with 14 bases between. Germline CDR1 and CDR2: MNHEY and SVGAGI. In nucleotides, the CDR3 is TGTGCCAGCAGTTCACTCGTGGGAGAATCACCCCTCCACTTT. Protein: CASSSLVGESPLHF.

The table lists this clonotype with a few counts. The chain carries TRBV20-1 and TRBJ1-5; no clear D. The germline gives CDR1 DFQATT, CDR2 SNEGSKA (reference sequence). This CDR3 spans 13 amino acids. Trimming stripped 0 bases from V and 1 base from J, with 4 bases between. The CDR3 DNA reads as TGCAGTGCTAGAGATGACAGCAATCAGCCCCAGCATTTT. Amino acid sequence: CSARDDSNQPQHF.

The rearrangement joins TRBV15 to TRBJ2-5, with 8 bases that match TRBD2. Germline assignment: CDR1 LNHNV and CDR2 YYDKDF (reference sequence). The CDR3 spans 14 residues. The V gene end was trimmed by 3 bases and the J gene end by 5 bases; junction bases not matched to a gene: 5. CDR3 sequence reads: CATSSEAGVETQYF. CDR3 bases: TGTGCCACCAGCAGTGAAGCGGGAGTGGAGACCCAGTACTTC. Full variable domain (outside the CDR3, taken from reference TRBV15 and TRBJ2-5): DAMVIQNPRYQVTQFGKPVTLSCSQTLNHNVMYWYQQKSSQAPKLLFHYYDKDFNNEADTPDNFQSRRPNTSFCFLDIRSPGLGDTAMYLCATSSEAGVETQYFGPGTRLLVL.

This chain links TRBV5-1 with TRBJ1-5, with unresolved D. The germline V gene has CDR1 SGHRS and CDR2 YFSETQ. The ends were cut back, 0 bases at V and 7 bases at J, with 8 bases in the middle. The CDR3 sequence is 13 residues long. As DNA, the CDR3 is TGCGCCAGCAGCTTGGATCCAAGCCAGCCCCAGCATTTT. This gives the protein CASSLDPSQPQHF.

The chain joins TRBV7-2 to TRBJ2-2, with D possibly TRBD1 on 6 matching bases. Trimming shortened V by 5 bases and J by 4 bases, and 8 bases separated the two germline ends. In germline, CDR1 is SGHTA, CDR2 FQGNSA. The length of the CDR3 is 13 residues. Here the CDR3 DNA reads TGTGCCAGCAGCCCGGACAGCACCGGGGAGCTGTTTTTT. Its translation is CASSPDSTGELFF. Full variable domain (missing parts from reference TRBV7-2 and TRBJ2-2): GAGVSQSPSNKVTEKGKDVELRCDPISGHTALYWYRQSLGQGLEFLIYFQGNSAPDKSGLPSDRFSAERTGGSVSTLTIQRTQQEDSAVYLCASSPDSTGELFFGEGSRLTVL.

This clonotype has a handful of counts. CDR3 DNA sequence: TGCGCCAGCAGCCACCGACAGGGGGGAAACTATGGCTACACCTTC. Protein sequence: CASSHRQGGNYGYTF. V is TRBV4-3 and J is TRBJ1-2; 9 nucleotides match TRBD1. CDR3 length equals 15 residues. V was pared by 3 bases and J by 2 bases, with 4 bases of the junction left unmatched. The germline V gene encodes CDR1 LGHNA and CDR2 YSLEER.

This clonotype was detected once. The chain is built from TRBV6-1 and TRBJ2-3; TRBD2 matches at 10 bases. J was trimmed by 0 bases and V by 6 bases; bases with no gene match: 3. This CDR3 is 15 amino acids long. Germline V gene sequence: CDR1 MNHNS, CDR2 SASEGT. Here the CDR3 reads CASSRLAGSTDTQYF. The DNA of the CDR3 is TGTGCCAGCAGCCGACTAGCGGGTAGCACAGATACGCAGTATTTT.

V usage is TRBV19 and J usage is TRBJ2-3; 9 bases map to TRBD2. The CDR3 runs 18 residues. Per the germline V gene, CDR1 is LNHDA and CDR2 is SQIVND (reference sequence). V lost 3 bases to trimming and J lost 11 bases; unmatched junction nucleotides: 21. DNA of the CDR3: TGTGCCAGTAGTATCACCCTTGACAGGACTTCTGCTAGCGGGGTGCAGTATTTT. It codes for CASSITLDRTSASGVQYF.

Only a few counts were recorded for this clonotype. The chain has TRBV29-1 and TRBJ1-2; perhaps TRBD1 as D (5 bases). The CDR3 is made up of 13 amino acids. Trimming removed 4 bases from V and 4 bases from J, with 13 bases in between. Germline V gene data show CDR1 as SQVTM and CDR2 as ANQGSEA. The CDR3 here is CSVADGGSYGYTF. In nucleotides, the CDR3 is TGCAGCGTTGCTGATGGGGGATCCTATGGCTACACCTTC.

This chain uses TRBV20-1 with TRBJ1-1, with D tentatively TRBD1 (5 bases). The germline V gene encodes CDR1 DFQATT and CDR2 SNEGSKA (reference sequence). V lost 0 bases and J 0 bases, leaving 11 bases between the germline ends. The CDR3 is 15 residues long. For the CDR3, the DNA is TGCAGTGCTAGAGATCGGACGGGGGTGAACACTGAAGCTTTCTTT. Its protein product is CSARDRTGVNTEAFF.

The chain combines TRBV5-4 with TRBJ2-7; tentative D call: TRBD1 (5 bases). Germline V gene sequence: CDR1 SGHNT, CDR2 YYREEE (reference sequence). V lost 4 bases and J 3 bases, leaving 17 bases between the germline ends. This CDR3 region has 15 residues. The CDR3 nucleotides read TGTGCCAGCAGCACCTTGGTAGGGGCGGTCTACGAGCAGTACTTC. It codes for CASSTLVGAVYEQYF.

This clonotype was seen only a few times. This chain joins TRBV5-5 and TRBJ2-7; 8 bases line up with TRBD2. V was pared by 3 bases and J by 0 bases, with 5 bases of the junction left unmatched. The CDR3 runs 15 residues. CDR1 is SGHKS and CDR2 is YYEKEE in the germline V gene (reference sequence). CDR3 residues: CASSWVAGISYEQYF. The CDR3 DNA is TGTGCCAGCAGCTGGGTAGCGGGAATCTCCTACGAGCAGTACTTC.

This clonotype was counted once. This chain uses TRBV6-5 with TRBJ1-6; no clear D. CDR1 and CDR2 (germline): MNHEY, SVGAGI. Trimming left V 0 bases short and J 9 bases short, with 12 bases between. This CDR3 spans 15 amino acids. The CDR3 bases are TGTGCCAGCAGTTACTCGGCATCCGAGGGTTCACCCCTCCACTTT. This translates into CASSYSASEGSPLHF.

The V gene is TRBV7-8, the J gene TRBJ2-3; 7 positions agree with TRBD2. J lost 6 bases, V lost 2 bases, and 8 bases had no gene match. There are 15 residues in the CDR3. Germline V CDR1 and CDR2: SGHVS, FQNEAQ. CDR3: CASSLISGRVDTQYF. The CDR3 DNA reads TGTGCCAGCAGCTTAATCAGTGGGAGGGTGGATACGCAGTATTTT.

The V gene is TRBV14, the J gene TRBJ2-1, with D hard to call. Germline CDR1 SGHDN, CDR2 FVKESK. Between the trimmed V and J ends, which lost 3 bases and 2 bases, there was a span of 14 bases. The CDR3 loop spans 16 amino acids. This chain's CDR3 is CASSHTRLPPYNEQFF. The CDR3, as DNA: TGTGCCAGCAGCCATACCCGCCTTCCACCCTACAATGAGCAGTTCTTC.